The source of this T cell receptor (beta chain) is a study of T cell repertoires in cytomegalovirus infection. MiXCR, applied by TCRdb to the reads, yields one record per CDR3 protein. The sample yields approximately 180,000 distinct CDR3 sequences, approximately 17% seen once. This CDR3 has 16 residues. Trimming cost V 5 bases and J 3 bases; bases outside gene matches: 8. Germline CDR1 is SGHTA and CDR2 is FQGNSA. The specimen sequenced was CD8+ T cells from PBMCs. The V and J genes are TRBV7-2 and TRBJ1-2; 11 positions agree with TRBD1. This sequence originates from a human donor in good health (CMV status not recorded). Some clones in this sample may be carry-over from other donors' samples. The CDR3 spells CASSPTGTGGDYGYTF. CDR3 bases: TGTGCCAGCAGCCCGACCGGGACAGGGGGGGACTATGGCTACACCTTC.